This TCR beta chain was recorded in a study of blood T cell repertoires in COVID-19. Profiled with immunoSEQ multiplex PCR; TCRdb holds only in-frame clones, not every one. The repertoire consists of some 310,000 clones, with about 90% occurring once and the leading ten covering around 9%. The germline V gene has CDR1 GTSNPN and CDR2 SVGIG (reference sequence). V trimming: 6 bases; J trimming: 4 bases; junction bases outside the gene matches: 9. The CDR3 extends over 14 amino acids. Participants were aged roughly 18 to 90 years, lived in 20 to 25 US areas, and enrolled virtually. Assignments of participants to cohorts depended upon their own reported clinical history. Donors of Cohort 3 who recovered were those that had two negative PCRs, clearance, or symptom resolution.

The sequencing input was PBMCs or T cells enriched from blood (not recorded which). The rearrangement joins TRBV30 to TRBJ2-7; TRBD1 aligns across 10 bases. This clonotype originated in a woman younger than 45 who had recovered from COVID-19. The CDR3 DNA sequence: TGTGCCTGCCGATCCCGGGACAGGGGATACGAGCAGTACTTC. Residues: CACRSRDRGYEQYF.